What follows describes a single T cell receptor beta chain. Antigen specificity is unknown. The read ends 3 residues shy of where the CDR3 ends; the end is completed using the germline J gene. V lost 7 bases to trimming and J lost 0 bases, with 14 bases between them. Germline V gene lookup returns CDR1 SQVTM and CDR2 ANQGSEA. This CDR3 contains 14 residues. CD4+CD25+CD127- Tregs, CD4+CD25- non-Tregs, CD4 and CD8 cells were sorted. The sample comes from a study of Tregs in tolerant kidney transplant recipients. General study results and limits: Few patients were studied, so findings need validation in larger groups. Nucleotide sequences could not be compared across some patients' samples due to primer changes. This study did not directly address biological reproducibility.

Libraries were prepared by immunoSEQ multiplex PCR; TCRdb keeps only in-frame clonotypes and omits some of them. This sample's table reports about 52,000 clones. The receptor was derived from a human donor who received a combined kidney and bone marrow transplant. The chain employs TRBV29-1 and TRBJ2-3; D possibly corresponds to TRBD1 (6 bases). The sequences come from CD4+ T cells from blood, collected before the transplant. The CDR3 region is CSAAGTPSTDTQYF. The covered CDR3 bases are TGCAGCGCTGCCGGGACACCCAGCACAGATACG.